Listed below are T cell receptor beta chains from one sample, sequenced in a study of PD-L1 blockade in urothelial cancer. Clones were sequenced by immunoSEQ multiplex PCR, and TCRdb holds only the in-frame ones, with some missing. The table includes about 66,000 clones, about 88% detected once. This specimen consisted of PBMCs, obtained around atezolizumab (anti-PD-L1) treatment. All receptors come from a man in his fifties or sixties with urothelial cancer. Both conserved end residues are part of each CDR3. The D gene is left open where the match is weak. Some rows mark clone size as missing; the rest say once, few, many or name a class of expanded clone.

clone size: .; J gene: TRBJ1-4; D gene: .; V gene: TRBV30; CDR3 protein: CAWSVLARATNEKLFF; CDR3 DNA: TGTGCCTGGAGTGTACTAGCCCGGGCAACTAATGAAAAACTGTTTTTT
clone size: .; J gene: TRBJ2-2; D gene: .; V gene: TRBV5-1; CDR3 protein: CASSLKEGRAGELFF; CDR3 DNA: TGCGCCAGCAGCTTGAAGGAAGGGAGAGCCGGGGAGCTGTTTTTT
clone size: .; J gene: TRBJ2-3; D gene: TRBD2; V gene: TRBV19; CDR3 protein: CASRQAGETDTQYF; CDR3 DNA: TGTGCCAGTAGACAAGCGGGGGAAACAGATACGCAGTATTTT
clone size: .; J gene: TRBJ2-3; D gene: TRBD1; V gene: TRBV13; CDR3 protein: CASSPDRALVDTQYF; CDR3 DNA: TGTGCCAGCAGCCCGGACAGGGCATTAGTAGATACGCAGTATTTT
clone size: .; J gene: TRBJ2-7; D gene: .; V gene: TRBV29-1; CDR3 protein: CSVILAGGGEQYF; CDR3 DNA: TGCAGCGTGATTCTAGCAGGTGGCGGCGAGCAGTACTTC
clone size: .; J gene: TRBJ2-1; D gene: TRBD1; V gene: TRBV5-4; CDR3 protein: CASSPGTGGYNEQFF; CDR3 DNA: TGTGCCAGCAGCCCCGGGACAGGGGGCTACAATGAGCAGTTCTTC
clone size: .; J gene: TRBJ1-5; D gene: TRBD1; V gene: TRBV7-8; CDR3 protein: CASSPLQGDQPQHF; CDR3 DNA: TGTGCCAGCAGCCCACTACAGGGGGATCAGCCCCAGCATTTT
clone size: .; J gene: TRBJ1-4; D gene: TRBD1; V gene: TRBV9; CDR3 protein: CASSVATGVAELFF; CDR3 DNA: TGTGCCAGCAGCGTAGCGACAGGGGTTGCAGAACTGTTTTTT
clone size: once; J gene: TRBJ2-1; D gene: TRBD1; V gene: TRBV27; CDR3 protein: CASSGTGGYNEQFF; CDR3 DNA: TGTGCCAGCTCCGGGACAGGGGGCTACAATGAGCAGTTCTTC
clone size: .; J gene: TRBJ2-2; D gene: TRBD2; V gene: TRBV7-8; CDR3 protein: CASSPSTSGRARNTGELFF; CDR3 DNA: TGTGCCAGCAGCCCAAGTACTAGCGGGAGGGCACGGAACACCGGGGAGCTGTTTTTT
clone size: .; J gene: TRBJ2-1; D gene: .; V gene: TRBV30; CDR3 protein: CAWSVSNTPPYNEQFF; CDR3 DNA: TGTGCCTGGAGTGTTTCGAATACACCACCCTACAATGAGCAGTTCTTC
clone size: few; J gene: TRBJ1-3; D gene: .; V gene: TRBV20-1; CDR3 protein: CSASRGNTIYF; CDR3 DNA: TGCAGTGCGTCCAGGGGAAACACCATATATTTT
clone size: .; J gene: TRBJ2-7; D gene: .; V gene: TRBV11-2; CDR3 protein: CASSFTGVGAYEQYF; CDR3 DNA: TGTGCCAGCAGCTTCACTGGGGTGGGGGCTTACGAGCAGTACTTC
clone size: .; J gene: TRBJ2-5; D gene: .; V gene: TRBV29-1; CDR3 protein: CSVGLNQETQYF; CDR3 DNA: TGCAGCGTCGGACTGAACCAAGAGACCCAGTACTTC
clone size: .; J gene: TRBJ1-1; D gene: TRBD1; V gene: TRBV4-1; CDR3 protein: CASSQAPSGGDAFF; CDR3 DNA: TGCGCCAGCAGCCAAGCCCCGTCAGGGGGCGACGCTTTCTTT
clone size: .; J gene: TRBJ2-2; D gene: TRBD1; V gene: TRBV10-1; CDR3 protein: CASSAAGTGSGELFF; CDR3 DNA: TGCGCCAGCAGTGCTGCCGGGACAGGGTCCGGGGAGCTGTTTTTT
clone size: .; J gene: TRBJ2-2; D gene: .; V gene: TRBV7-2; CDR3 protein: CASRQTGTGELFF; CDR3 DNA: TGTGCCAGCAGACAAACAGGCACCGGGGAGCTGTTTTTT
clone size: .; J gene: TRBJ1-1; D gene: .; V gene: TRBV5-1; CDR3 protein: CASSFLYRANTEAFF; CDR3 DNA: TGCGCCAGCAGCTTTCTCTACAGAGCGAACACTGAAGCTTTCTTT
clone size: once; J gene: TRBJ1-3; D gene: TRBD1; V gene: TRBV15; CDR3 protein: CATSRDRGQGASGNTIYF; CDR3 DNA: TGTGCCACCAGCAGAGATCGGGGACAGGGGGCCTCTGGAAACACCATATATTTT
clone size: .; J gene: TRBJ2-1; D gene: .; V gene: TRBV19; CDR3 protein: CASITRGRGGGNEQFF; CDR3 DNA: TGTGCCAGTATTACCAGGGGGCGCGGGGGCGGCAATGAGCAGTTCTTC
clone size: .; J gene: TRBJ1-1; D gene: .; V gene: TRBV5-1; CDR3 protein: CASSLAWGRDTEAFF; CDR3 DNA: TGCGCCAGCAGCTTGGCTTGGGGGAGGGACACTGAAGCTTTCTTT
clone size: few; J gene: TRBJ2-1; D gene: TRBD2; V gene: TRBV30; CDR3 protein: CAWSSLTSGAYNEQFF; CDR3 DNA: TGTGCCTGGAGTTCCCTAACTAGCGGAGCTTACAATGAGCAGTTCTTC
clone size: .; J gene: TRBJ2-7; D gene: TRBD2; V gene: TRBV6-6; CDR3 protein: CASSYETSGGPYEQYF; CDR3 DNA: TGTGCCAGCAGTTACGAGACTAGCGGGGGGCCATACGAGCAGTACTTC
clone size: .; J gene: TRBJ2-2; D gene: TRBD2; V gene: TRBV5-1; CDR3 protein: CASSIRLAENTGELFF; CDR3 DNA: TGCGCCAGCAGCATCCGACTAGCGGAGAACACCGGGGAGCTGTTTTTT
clone size: .; J gene: TRBJ2-5; D gene: .; V gene: TRBV20-1; CDR3 protein: CSAEYQETQYF; CDR3 DNA: TGCAGTGCGGAGTACCAAGAGACCCAGTACTTC
clone size: once; J gene: TRBJ1-1; D gene: TRBD1; V gene: TRBV18; CDR3 protein: CASSTQQGIDTEAFF; CDR3 DNA: TGTGCCAGCTCAACCCAACAGGGGATTGACACTGAAGCTTTCTTT
clone size: .; J gene: TRBJ2-5; D gene: .; V gene: TRBV7-9; CDR3 protein: CASSLGGRETQYF; CDR3 DNA: TGTGCCAGCAGCTTAGGGGGGAGGGAGACCCAGTACTTC
clone size: .; J gene: TRBJ1-6; D gene: .; V gene: TRBV28; CDR3 protein: CASSLETANSPLHF; CDR3 DNA: TGTGCCAGCAGTTTAGAGACAGCCAATTCACCCCTCCACTTT
clone size: .; J gene: TRBJ1-2; D gene: TRBD1; V gene: TRBV5-6; CDR3 protein: CASSLTGRNYGYTF; CDR3 DNA: TGTGCCAGCAGCCTGACAGGGAGGAACTATGGCTACACCTTC
clone size: .; J gene: TRBJ2-5; D gene: .; V gene: TRBV6-4; CDR3 protein: CASTFSDRGLEETQYF; CDR3 DNA: TGTGCCAGCACCTTTTCCGACAGAGGCCTGGAAGAGACCCAGTACTTC
clone size: once; J gene: TRBJ2-7; D gene: TRBD1; V gene: TRBV2; CDR3 protein: CASSPDRSLSYEQYF; CDR3 DNA: TGTGCCAGCAGCCCGGACAGGAGCCTCTCCTACGAGCAGTACTTC
clone size: .; J gene: TRBJ1-1; D gene: .; V gene: TRBV5-1; CDR3 protein: CASSLGPGGDTEAFF; CDR3 DNA: TGCGCCAGCAGCTTGGGTCCCGGAGGCGACACTGAAGCTTTCTTT
clone size: .; J gene: TRBJ1-4; D gene: .; V gene: TRBV9; CDR3 protein: CASSVNPDRGEKLFF; CDR3 DNA: TGTGCCAGCAGCGTTAACCCGGACAGAGGGGAAAAACTGTTTTTT
clone size: few; J gene: TRBJ1-5; D gene: TRBD1; V gene: TRBV4-1; CDR3 protein: CASSQDPEDRGYNQPQHF; CDR3 DNA: TGCGCCAGCAGCCAAGATCCCGAGGACAGGGGCTACAATCAGCCCCAGCATTTT
clone size: once; J gene: TRBJ2-1; D gene: TRBD2; V gene: TRBV10-3; CDR3 protein: CAIGLAGGSYNEQFF; CDR3 DNA: TGTGCCATTGGGCTAGCGGGCGGCTCCTACAATGAGCAGTTCTTC
clone size: .; J gene: TRBJ2-7; D gene: .; V gene: TRBV29-1; CDR3 protein: CSVRVADSEGYEQYF; CDR3 DNA: TGCAGCGTTAGGGTAGCGGACTCTGAGGGCTACGAGCAGTACTTC
clone size: .; J gene: TRBJ2-5; D gene: TRBD1; V gene: TRBV7-3; CDR3 protein: CASSLTRGQGETQYF; CDR3 DNA: TGTGCCAGCAGCTTAACCCGGGGACAGGGGGAGACCCAGTACTTC
clone size: .; J gene: TRBJ2-3; D gene: TRBD1; V gene: TRBV5-6; CDR3 protein: CASSGDRGTQYF; CDR3 DNA: TGTGCCAGCAGCGGCGACAGGGGAACGCAGTATTTT
clone size: .; J gene: TRBJ1-1; D gene: TRBD1; V gene: TRBV6-4; CDR3 protein: CASSVPGTGKIMNTEAFF; CDR3 DNA: TGTGCCAGCAGCGTTCCCGGGACAGGTAAGATCATGAACACTGAAGCTTTCTTT
clone size: .; J gene: TRBJ1-2; D gene: TRBD1; V gene: TRBV28; CDR3 protein: CASTTGGYGYTF; CDR3 DNA: TGTGCCAGCACCACAGGGGGCTATGGCTACACCTTC
clone size: .; J gene: TRBJ2-1; D gene: .; V gene: TRBV11-3; CDR3 protein: CASSRGGTDEQFF; CDR3 DNA: TGTGCCAGCAGCCGGGGAGGAACCGATGAGCAGTTCTTC
clone size: .; J gene: TRBJ2-2; D gene: TRBD2; V gene: TRBV5-1; CDR3 protein: CASSAGHGTSSGELFF; CDR3 DNA: TGCGCCAGCAGCGCCGGGCATGGGACTAGCAGCGGGGAGCTGTTTTTT
clone size: once; J gene: TRBJ1-5; D gene: .; V gene: TRBV25-1; CDR3 protein: CASSPPDSSNLPQHF; CDR3 DNA: TGTGCCAGCAGTCCCCCCGACAGTTCCAATCTTCCCCAGCATTTT
clone size: .; J gene: TRBJ1-2; D gene: TRBD1; V gene: TRBV2; CDR3 protein: CASSPEGQGMRYTF; CDR3 DNA: TGTGCCAGCAGCCCGGAGGGACAGGGGATGCGCTACACCTTC
clone size: once; J gene: TRBJ2-7; D gene: .; V gene: TRBV4-3; CDR3 protein: CASSQDPGGFPYEQYF; CDR3 DNA: TGCGCCAGCAGCCAAGATCCGGGTGGTTTCCCCTACGAGCAGTACTTC
clone size: .; J gene: TRBJ1-1; D gene: TRBD1; V gene: TRBV10-2; CDR3 protein: CASLGQSNTEAFF; CDR3 DNA: TGCGCCAGCCTGGGACAGTCGAACACTGAAGCTTTCTTT
clone size: .; J gene: TRBJ2-2; D gene: TRBD2; V gene: TRBV5-1; CDR3 protein: CASSPSGRGTGELFF; CDR3 DNA: TGCGCCAGCAGCCCGAGCGGGAGGGGCACCGGGGAGCTGTTTTTT
clone size: .; J gene: TRBJ2-1; D gene: .; V gene: TRBV27; CDR3 protein: CASSLAWPPEDEQFF; CDR3 DNA: TGTGCCAGCAGTTTAGCATGGCCCCCCGAGGATGAGCAGTTCTTC
clone size: .; J gene: TRBJ2-2; D gene: .; V gene: TRBV14; CDR3 protein: CASSLFQGQRGTGELFF; CDR3 DNA: TGTGCCAGCAGCCTCTTCCAGGGCCAGCGTGGCACCGGGGAGCTGTTTTTT
clone size: many; J gene: TRBJ2-2; D gene: TRBD2; V gene: TRBV11-2; CDR3 protein: CASRRTSGGTGELFF; CDR3 DNA: TGTGCCAGCAGACGGACTAGCGGGGGCACCGGGGAGCTGTTTTTT
clone size: .; J gene: TRBJ2-5; D gene: TRBD2; V gene: TRBV11-2; CDR3 protein: CASSLAGVVQETQYF; CDR3 DNA: TGTGCCAGCAGCTTGGCGGGAGTGGTACAAGAGACCCAGTACTTC
clone size: .; J gene: TRBJ2-1; D gene: TRBD2; V gene: TRBV10-1; CDR3 protein: CASSGGDLLFYNEQFF; CDR3 DNA: TGCGCCAGCAGCGGGGGGGACCTTTTATTCTACAATGAGCAGTTCTTC
clone size: few; J gene: TRBJ2-7; D gene: .; V gene: TRBV5-5; CDR3 protein: CASSWDLGRRGEQYF; CDR3 DNA: TGTGCCAGCAGCTGGGACCTCGGGCGGCGGGGCGAGCAGTACTTC